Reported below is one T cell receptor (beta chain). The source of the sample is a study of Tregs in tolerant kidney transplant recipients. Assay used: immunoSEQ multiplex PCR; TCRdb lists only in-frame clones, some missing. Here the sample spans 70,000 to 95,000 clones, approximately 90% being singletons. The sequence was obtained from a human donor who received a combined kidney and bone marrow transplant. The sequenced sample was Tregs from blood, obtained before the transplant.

CDR3 loop: CASSLANNQETQYF. DNA for the CDR3: TGTGCCAGCAGCTTAGCGAATAACCAAGAGACCCAGTACTTC. The chain carries TRBV7-6 and TRBJ2-5; no clear D gene. The length of the CDR3 is 14 residues. Germline-derived CDR1 and CDR2 are SGHVS and FNYEAQ. V lost 0 bases to trimming and J lost 0 bases, with 5 bases between them.